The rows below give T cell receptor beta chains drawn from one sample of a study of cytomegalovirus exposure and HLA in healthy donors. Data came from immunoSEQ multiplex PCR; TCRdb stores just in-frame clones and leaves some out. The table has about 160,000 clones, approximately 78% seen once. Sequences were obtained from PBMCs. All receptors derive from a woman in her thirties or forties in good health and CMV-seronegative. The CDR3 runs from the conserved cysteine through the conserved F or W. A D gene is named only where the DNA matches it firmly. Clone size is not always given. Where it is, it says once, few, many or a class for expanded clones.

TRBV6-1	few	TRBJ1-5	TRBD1	CATGPGQYPYQPQHF	TGTGCCACCGGGCCGGGACAGTACCCTTATCAGCCCCAGCATTTT
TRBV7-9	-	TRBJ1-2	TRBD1	CASSLRDSTNYGYTF	TGTGCCAGCAGCTTGAGGGACAGTACTAACTATGGCTACACCTTC
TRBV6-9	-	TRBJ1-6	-	CASRSTLLGASYNSPLHF	TGTGCCAGCAGGTCCACTTTGTTGGGGGCTTCCTATAATTCACCCCTCCACTTT
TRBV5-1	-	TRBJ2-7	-	CASSFGEQYF	TGCGCCAGCAGCTTCGGCGAGCAGTACTTC
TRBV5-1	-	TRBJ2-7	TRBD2	CASSSYGEGYEQYF	TGCGCCAGCAGCTCTTATGGGGAGGGCTACGAGCAGTACTTC
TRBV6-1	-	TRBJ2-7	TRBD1	CASSPRQGLSYEQYF	TGTGCCAGCAGTCCCCGACAGGGGCTCTCCTACGAGCAGTACTTC
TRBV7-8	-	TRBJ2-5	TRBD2	CASSAREGLAGETQYF	TGTGCCAGCAGCGCCCGAGAGGGGCTAGCGGGGGAGACCCAGTACTTC
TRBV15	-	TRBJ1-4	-	CATSRRLTGEKLFF	TGTGCCACCAGCAGACGATTGACGGGGGAAAAACTGTTTTTT
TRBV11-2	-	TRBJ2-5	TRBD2	CASSLGGGWQETQYF	TGTGCCAGCAGCCTTGGGGGAGGGTGGCAAGAGACCCAGTACTTC
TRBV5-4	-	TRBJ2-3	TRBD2	CASSPGLAGVNIDTQYF	TGTGCCAGCAGCCCGGGACTAGCGGGGGTGAATATAGATACGCAGTATTTT
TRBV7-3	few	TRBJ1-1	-	CASSLLPGNTEAFF	TGTGCCAGCAGCTTACTACCAGGGAACACTGAAGCTTTCTTT
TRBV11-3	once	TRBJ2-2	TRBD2	CASSPRTSGAVTGELFF	TGTGCCAGCAGCCCAAGGACTAGCGGGGCTGTCACCGGGGAGCTGTTTTTT
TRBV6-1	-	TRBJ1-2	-	CASSEFPRPYGYTF	TGTGCCAGCAGTGAATTCCCCAGGCCCTATGGCTACACCTTC
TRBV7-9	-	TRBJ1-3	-	CASRGRRNTIYF	TGTGCCAGTCGAGGCCGAAGAAACACCATATATTTT
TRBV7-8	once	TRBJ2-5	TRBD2	CASSSFPGRKGETQYF	TGTGCCAGCAGCTCTTTTCCCGGGAGGAAAGGAGAGACCCAGTACTTC
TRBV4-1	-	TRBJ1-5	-	CASSLILPGIGGNQPQHF	TGCGCCAGCAGCCTTATTCTGCCGGGAATTGGAGGCAATCAGCCCCAGCATTTT
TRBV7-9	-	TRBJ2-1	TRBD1	CASSSFSGGSYNEQFF	TGTGCCAGCAGCTCCTTTTCAGGGGGCTCCTACAATGAGCAGTTCTTC
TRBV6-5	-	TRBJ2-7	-	CASGQLSYEQYF	TGTGCCAGCGGACAGCTCTCCTACGAGCAGTACTTC
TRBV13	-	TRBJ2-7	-	CASSLTGPHEQYF	TGTGCCAGCAGCTTGACAGGCCCCCACGAGCAGTACTTC
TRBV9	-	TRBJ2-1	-	CATTRGDSLRSPNEQFF	TGTGCCACCACGCGGGGGGACAGCCTCCGAAGTCCCAATGAGCAGTTCTTC
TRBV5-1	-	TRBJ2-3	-	CASSPGLITDTQYF	TGCGCCAGCAGCCCGGGACTTATCACAGATACGCAGTATTTT
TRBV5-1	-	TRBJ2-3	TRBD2	CASTLGGLGVQAQYF	TGCGCCAGCACCTTGGGTGGACTAGGGGTTCAGGCGCAGTATTTT
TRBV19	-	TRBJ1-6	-	CASRSTQGYNSPLHF	TGTGCCAGTAGATCTACCCAGGGCTATAATTCACCCCTCCACTTT
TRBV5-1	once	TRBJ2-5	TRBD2	CASSRGGSSGQETQYF	TGCGCCAGCAGCCGGGGAGGGTCGAGCGGACAAGAGACCCAGTACTTC
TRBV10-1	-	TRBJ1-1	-	CASSSGQSMEAFF	TGCGCCAGCAGTTCCGGACAGTCTATGGAAGCTTTCTTT
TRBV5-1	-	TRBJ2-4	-	CASSLDSMNIQYF	TGCGCCAGCAGCTTGGATAGTATGAACATTCAGTACTTC
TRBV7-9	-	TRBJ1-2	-	CASSLAGANYGYTF	TGTGCCAGCAGCTTAGCCGGAGCTAACTATGGCTACACCTTC
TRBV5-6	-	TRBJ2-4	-	CASSLVGGKNIQYF	TGTGCCAGCAGCTTGGTAGGCGGCAAAAACATTCAGTACTTC
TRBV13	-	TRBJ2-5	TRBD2	CASSGRAGLAGTQTQYF	TGTGCCAGCAGCGGCAGAGCGGGACTAGCGGGTACACAGACCCAGTACTTC
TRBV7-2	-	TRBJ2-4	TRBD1	CASSSRLQGPNIQYF	TGTGCCAGCAGCTCGCGTCTACAGGGGCCAAACATTCAGTACTTC
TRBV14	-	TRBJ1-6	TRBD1	CASSQDNWYRGLSPLHF	TGTGCCAGCAGCCAAGATAATTGGTACAGGGGGCTTTCACCCCTCCACTTT
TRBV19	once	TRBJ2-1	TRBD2	CASSLRPAGGSYNEQFF	TGTGCCAGTAGTTTACGTCCAGCGGGGGGGTCCTACAATGAGCAGTTCTTC
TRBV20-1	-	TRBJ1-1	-	CSAAQGTEAFF	TGCAGTGCTGCTCAGGGCACTGAAGCTTTCTTT
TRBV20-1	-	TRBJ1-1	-	CSAGSNEAFF	TGCAGTGCTGGCTCCAATGAAGCTTTCTTT
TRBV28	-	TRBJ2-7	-	CASNPGGGRGSYEQYF	TGTGCCAGCAACCCTGGGGGGGGGCGCGGGTCCTACGAGCAGTACTTC
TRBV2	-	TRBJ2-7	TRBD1	CASSARGPTYEQYF	TGTGCCAGCAGTGCGAGGGGGCCAACCTACGAGCAGTACTTC
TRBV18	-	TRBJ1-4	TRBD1	CASSRDRGGSTNEKLFF	TGTGCCAGCTCACGGGACAGGGGTGGATCCACTAATGAAAAACTGTTTTTT
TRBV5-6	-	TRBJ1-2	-	CASSLLGGGRGYTF	TGTGCCAGCAGCCTCCTCGGGGGGGGTCGGGGCTACACCTTC
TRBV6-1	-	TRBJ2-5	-	CASSVSEAQYF	TGTGCCAGCAGTGTATCAGAGGCCCAGTACTTC
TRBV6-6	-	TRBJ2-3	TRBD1	CASRQIGQAYTDTQYF	TGTGCCAGCAGACAAATAGGACAGGCTTACACAGATACGCAGTATTTT
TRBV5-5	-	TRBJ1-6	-	CASSRSDFHRNSPLHF	TGTGCCAGCAGCCGCTCCGACTTTCACCGCAATTCACCCCTCCACTTT
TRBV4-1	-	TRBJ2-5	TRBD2	CASSPGLAGGRNEETQYF	TGCGCCAGCAGCCCGGGACTAGCGGGGGGGCGAAATGAAGAGACCCAGTACTTC
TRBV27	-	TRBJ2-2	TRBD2	CASSLMASGGYTGELFF	TGTGCCAGCAGTTTAATGGCTAGCGGGGGCTACACCGGGGAGCTGTTTTTT
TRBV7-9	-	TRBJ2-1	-	CSSSLGLTDEQFF	TGTTCCAGCAGCTTAGGGTTGACAGACGAGCAGTTCTTC
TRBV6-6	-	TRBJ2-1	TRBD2	CASREPGLALLFF	TGTGCCAGCAGAGAGCCGGGACTAGCACTATTGTTCTTC
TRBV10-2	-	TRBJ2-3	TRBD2	CASSLLAGPDGTDTQYF	TGCGCCAGCAGTTTGTTAGCGGGGCCCGACGGCACAGATACGCAGTATTTT
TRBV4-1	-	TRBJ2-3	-	CASSQGWATTSTDTQYF	TGCGCCAGCAGCCAAGGCTGGGCAACCACCAGCACAGATACGCAGTATTTT
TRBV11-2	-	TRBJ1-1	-	CASSPFTRDGAFF	TGTGCCAGCAGCCCCTTCACTCGGGATGGAGCTTTCTTT